These 2 T cell receptor beta chains were sequenced from one sample in a study of tumor-infiltrating lymphocytes in localized non-small cell lung cancer. Assay: immunoSEQ multiplex PCR; the TCRdb copy retains only in-frame clones and omits some. This sample has about 9,300 clones, with over 70% found just once. The specimen was uninvolved lung tissue not adjacent to the tumor. The origin of the receptors is a human donor with non-small cell lung cancer.

This clone was recorded only once. The chain is built from TRBV28 and TRBJ1-4; D possibly corresponds to TRBD1 (5 bases). V was shortened by 6 bases and J by 4 bases, with 15 bases between the two germline ends. The germline CDR1 and CDR2 sequences are MDHEN and SYDVKM. The length of the CDR3 is 15 residues. CDR3 coding DNA: TGTGCCAGCAGCTGGTCGACAGTAATTAATGAAAAACTGTTTTTT. Translation: CASSWSTVINEKLFF.

The rearrangement uses TRBV4-1 and TRBJ2-5, with no clear D. Trimming stripped 2 bases from V and 2 bases from J, with 6 bases between. CDR1 is MGHRA and CDR2 is YSYEKL in the germline V gene. The CDR3 sequence is 13 residues long. The CDR3 sequence: CASSQLPQETQYF. The CDR3 coding sequence is TGCGCCAGCAGCCAACTTCCTCAAGAGACCCAGTACTTC.